This T cell receptor beta chain appears in the sequencing data of a study of cytomegalovirus exposure and HLA in healthy donors. The PCR ran on 60 Vbeta and 13 Jbeta primers. Original processing notes: Unique TCR beta chains totaled roughly 80 million in a later count, with approximately 11 million of them shared. Sequencing used immunoSEQ multiplex PCR; TCRdb keeps in-frame clones, though not all of them. The V and J calls and clone size come from that table; D and trimming were worked out from the DNA. The sample consists of some 34,000 clones, about 70% of them appearing once. From germline, CDR1 is SEHNR and CDR2 FQNEAQ (reference sequence). Trimming left V 5 bases short and J 4 bases short, with 18 bases between. This CDR3 spans 15 amino acids.

The sequence came from a middle-aged man in good health and CMV-seropositive. Sequences were obtained from PBMCs. The chain recombines TRBV7-9 with TRBJ2-7; D gene ambiguous. CDR3 nucleotide sequence: TGTGCCAGCAGCCGCGAGCTAGATGTCGGGTACGAGCAGTACTTC. Amino acids: CASSRELDVGYEQYF.